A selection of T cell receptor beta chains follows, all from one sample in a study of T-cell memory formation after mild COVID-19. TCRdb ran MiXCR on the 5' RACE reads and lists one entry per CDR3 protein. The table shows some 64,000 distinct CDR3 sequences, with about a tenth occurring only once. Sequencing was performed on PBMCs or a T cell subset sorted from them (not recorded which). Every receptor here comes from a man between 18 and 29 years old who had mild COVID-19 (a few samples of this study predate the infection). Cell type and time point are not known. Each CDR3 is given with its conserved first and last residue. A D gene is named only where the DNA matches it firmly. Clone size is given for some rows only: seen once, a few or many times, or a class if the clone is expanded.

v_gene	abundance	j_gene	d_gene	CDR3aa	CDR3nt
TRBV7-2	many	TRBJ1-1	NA	CASSLSENTEAFF	TGTGCCAGCAGCTTATCAGAAAACACTGAAGCTTTCTTT
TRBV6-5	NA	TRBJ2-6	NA	CASSYTINSGANVLTF	TGTGCCAGCAGTTACACCATAAACTCTGGGGCCAACGTCCTGACTTTC
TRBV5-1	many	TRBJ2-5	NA	CASSLGDIAQETQYF	TGCGCCAGCAGCTTGGGAGACATCGCTCAAGAGACCCAGTACTTC
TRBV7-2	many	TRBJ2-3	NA	CASSLTMSTDTQYF	TGTGCCAGCAGCCTGACCATGAGCACAGATACGCAGTATTTT
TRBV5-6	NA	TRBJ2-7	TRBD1	CASSRSTGYEQYF	TGTGCCAGCAGCCGCTCGACAGGGTACGAGCAGTACTTC
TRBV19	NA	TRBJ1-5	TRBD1	CATRDREGQPQHF	TGTGCCACCCGGGACAGGGAAGGCCAGCCCCAGCATTTT
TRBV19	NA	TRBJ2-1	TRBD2	CASSIDQLAGKSEQFF	TGTGCCAGTAGTATAGATCAACTAGCGGGGAAGAGTGAGCAGTTCTTC
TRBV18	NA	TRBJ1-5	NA	CASSQARGNQPQHF	TGTGCCAGCTCACAGGCGCGGGGTAATCAGCCCCAGCATTTT
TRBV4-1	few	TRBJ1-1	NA	CASSSREVAEAFF	TGCGCCAGCAGTAGTAGGGAAGTTGCTGAAGCTTTCTTT
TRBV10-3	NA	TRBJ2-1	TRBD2	CAITNPSGGYNEQFF	TGTGCCATCACCAACCCTAGCGGGGGGTACAATGAGCAGTTCTTC
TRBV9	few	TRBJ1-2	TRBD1	CASTAGGFYGYTF	TGTGCCAGCACCGCAGGGGGCTTTTATGGCTACACCTTC
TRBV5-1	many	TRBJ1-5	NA	CASSLNGNQPQHF	TGCGCCAGCAGCCTCAACGGGAATCAGCCCCAGCATTTT
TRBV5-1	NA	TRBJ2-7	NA	CASSAGPLYEQYF	TGCGCCAGCAGCGCGGGGCCTCTCTACGAGCAGTACTTC
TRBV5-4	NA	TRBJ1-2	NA	CASSPTGSGYGYTF	TGTGCCAGCAGCCCAACAGGGTCAGGCTATGGCTACACCTTC
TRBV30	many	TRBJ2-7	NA	CAWSGNNYEQYF	TGTGCCTGGAGTGGGAACAACTACGAGCAGTACTTC
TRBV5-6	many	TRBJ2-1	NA	CASSFSNEQFF	TGTGCCAGCAGCTTTAGTAATGAGCAGTTCTTC
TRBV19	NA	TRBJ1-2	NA	CASTRDSRREGYGYTF	TGTGCCAGTACCCGAGACAGTCGCCGAGAGGGCTATGGCTACACCTTC
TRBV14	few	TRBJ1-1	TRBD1	CASSQADRMAEAFF	TGTGCCAGCAGCCAGGCGGACAGGATGGCTGAAGCTTTCTTT
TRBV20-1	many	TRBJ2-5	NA	CSARDMQEQETQYF	TGCAGTGCTAGAGATATGCAGGAGCAAGAGACCCAGTACTTC
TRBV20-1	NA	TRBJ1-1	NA	CSAKDSQHTEAFF	TGCAGTGCTAAGGACAGCCAACACACTGAAGCTTTCTTT
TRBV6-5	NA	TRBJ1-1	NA	CASRRGGSRTEAFF	TGTGCCAGCAGGAGGGGCGGGAGTCGGACTGAAGCTTTCTTT
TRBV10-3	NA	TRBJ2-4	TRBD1	CAPTKPLDRALGIQYF	TGTGCCCCAACCAAACCTTTAGACAGGGCCCTCGGCATTCAGTACTTC
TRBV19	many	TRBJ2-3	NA	CASSPLDSRDTQYF	TGTGCCAGTAGTCCCCTGGACAGTCGGGATACGCAGTATTTT
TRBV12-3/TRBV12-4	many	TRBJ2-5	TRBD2	CASSTLAREETQYF	TGTGCCAGCAGCACACTAGCGCGTGAAGAGACCCAGTACTTC
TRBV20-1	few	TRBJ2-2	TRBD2	CSARVAGANTGELFF	TGCAGTGCTAGAGTTGCGGGGGCGAACACCGGGGAGCTGTTTTTT
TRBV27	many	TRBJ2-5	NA	CASSPTIGVLRYF	TGTGCCAGCAGCCCGACGATAGGGGTCCTTCGTTATTTC
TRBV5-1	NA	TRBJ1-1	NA	CASSFTGYTEAFF	TGCGCCAGCAGCTTTACAGGGTACACTGAAGCTTTCTTT
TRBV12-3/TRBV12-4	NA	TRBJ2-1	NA	CASSRINEQFF	TGTGCCAGCAGCCGGATCAATGAGCAGTTCTTC
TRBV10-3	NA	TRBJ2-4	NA	CAISVGAGRDIQYF	TGTGCCATCAGTGTAGGGGCAGGGCGAGACATTCAGTACTTC
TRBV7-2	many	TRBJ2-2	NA	CASSSQGRGTVGELFF	TGTGCCAGCAGCTCCCAGGGACGGGGGACTGTCGGGGAGCTGTTTTTT
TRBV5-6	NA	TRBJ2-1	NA	CASSLYGFSSYNEQFF	TGTGCCAGCAGCTTGTACGGCTTCAGCTCCTACAATGAGCAGTTCTTC
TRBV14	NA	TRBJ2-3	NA	CASSARGYTDTQYF	TGTGCCAGCAGCGCTCGGGGGTACACAGATACGCAGTATTTT
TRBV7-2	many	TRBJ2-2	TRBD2	CASSQSRGGHGELFF	TGTGCCAGCAGCCAGTCCCGGGGGGGCCACGGGGAGCTGTTTTTT
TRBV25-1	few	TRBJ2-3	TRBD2	CASSPGLAGATQYF	TGTGCCAGCAGTCCGGGACTAGCGGGTGCGACGCAGTATTTT
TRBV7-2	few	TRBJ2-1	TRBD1	CASSRGQHNEQFF	TGTGCCAGCAGCAGGGGACAGCACAATGAGCAGTTCTTC
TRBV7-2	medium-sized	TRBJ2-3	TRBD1	CASSPARGPTDTQYF	TGTGCCAGCAGTCCTGCTAGGGGGCCCACAGATACGCAGTATTTT
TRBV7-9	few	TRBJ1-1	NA	CASSEVAYTEAFF	TGTGCCAGCAGCGAAGTGGCATATACTGAAGCTTTCTTT
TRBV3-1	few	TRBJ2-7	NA	CASSQGLASYEQYF	TGTGCCAGCAGCCAAGGACTGGCTTCCTACGAGCAGTACTTC
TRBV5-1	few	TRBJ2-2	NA	CASSSEGRGSNTGELFF	TGCGCCAGCAGCTCCGAGGGTAGGGGGTCGAACACCGGGGAGCTGTTTTTT
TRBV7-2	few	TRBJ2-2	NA	CASSPQGRRTGELFF	TGTGCCAGCAGCCCCCAGGGGAGGCGCACCGGGGAGCTGTTTTTT
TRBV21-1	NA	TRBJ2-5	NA	CASYLDTQYF	TGTGCCAGCTACCTAGACACCCAGTACTTC
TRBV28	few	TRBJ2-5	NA	CASSLLGRGLIETQYF	TGTGCCAGCAGTTTATTGGGCAGGGGATTAATTGAGACCCAGTACTTC
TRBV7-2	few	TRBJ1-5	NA	CASSLVRQVGQPQHF	TGTGCCAGCAGCTTAGTACGGCAGGTTGGTCAGCCCCAGCATTTT
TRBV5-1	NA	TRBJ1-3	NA	CASSPFGGAGNTIYF	TGCGCCAGCAGCCCTTTCGGCGGGGCAGGAAACACCATATATTTT
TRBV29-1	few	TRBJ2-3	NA	CSVASTGGLAGSGLDTQYF	TGCAGCGTTGCTTCGACAGGGGGCCTAGCGGGGTCCGGGCTGGATACGCAGTATTTT
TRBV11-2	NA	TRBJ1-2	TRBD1	CASSQQDRGRISGYTF	TGTGCCAGCAGCCAGCAGGACAGGGGGCGCATAAGTGGCTACACCTTC
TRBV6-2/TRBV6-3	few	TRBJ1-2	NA	CASSYSIMVLNGYTF	TGTGCCAGCAGTTACTCGATAATGGTATTGAATGGCTACACCTTC
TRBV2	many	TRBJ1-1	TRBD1	CASSGSGGEAFF	TGTGCCAGCAGTGGTTCAGGGGGCGAAGCTTTCTTT
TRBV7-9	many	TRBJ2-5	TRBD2	CASSGIAGPGETQYF	TGTGCCAGCAGCGGAATAGCGGGGCCTGGGGAGACCCAGTACTTC